The 21 T cell receptor beta chains presented below share a single source sample, sequenced in a study of PD-1 blockade in classical Hodgkin lymphoma. Each patient relapsed following autologous stem cell transplantation, and prior brentuximab vedotin exposure differed. Method: immunoSEQ multiplex PCR; TCRdb's copy keeps in-frame clones and lacks some. The sample holds about 22,000 clones; about 78% are singletons and the top ten take about 18%. The specimen was peripheral blood mononuclear cells (PBMCs), collected before the second cycle of nivolumab. Source of these receptors: a human donor with classical Hodgkin lymphoma.

This clone was detected only a few times. V and J are TRBV7-3 and TRBJ1-1; D might be TRBD1 (6 bases). The CDR3 sequence is 13 residues long. The ends were cut back, 5 bases at V and 7 bases at J, with 14 bases in the middle. In germline, CDR1 is SGHTA, CDR2 FQGTGA. The chain's CDR3 is CASSRDRLGEAFF. In DNA form, the CDR3 reads TGTGCCAGCAGCCGAGACAGGTTGGGTGAAGCTTTCTTT. Combining the CDR3 with reference TRBV7-3 and TRBJ1-1 gives the whole variable domain GAGVSQTPSNKVTEKGKYVELRCDPISGHTALYWYRQSLGQGPEFLIYFQGTGAADDSGLPNDRFFAVRPEGSVSTLKIQRTERGDSAVYLCASSRDRLGEAFFGQGTRLTVV.

The V and J genes are TRBV5-8 and TRBJ2-7; 7 nucleotides align to TRBD2. Per the germline V gene, CDR1 is SGHTS and CDR2 is YDEGEE. The CDR3 consists of 14 residues. The V and J ends lost 0 bases and 5 bases, in that order; junction bases with no gene match: 5. The CDR3 here is CASSLGLATDEQYF. For the CDR3, the DNA is TGTGCCAGCAGCTTGGGACTAGCTACCGACGAGCAGTACTTC.

As to this clone: The same CDR3 also results from other DNA sequences found in this sample. V usage is TRBV6-1 and J usage is TRBJ2-7; 11 positions agree with TRBD1. The length of the CDR3 is 14 residues. Germline-derived CDR1 and CDR2 are MNHNS and SASEGT. With 9 bases clipped from V and 3 bases from J, the junction kept 7 bases outside the gene matches. CDR3 DNA: TGTGCCAGTACACGGACAGGGGGCATCTACGAGCAGTACTTC. Translating it yields CASTRTGGIYEQYF.

The chain is built from TRBV25-1 and TRBJ1-2; TRBD1 agrees at 8 bases. The CDR3 runs to 13 residues. Germline CDR1 MGHDK, CDR2 SYGVNS. Unmatched junction bases numbered 2, after V lost 4 bases and J lost 4 bases. CDR3 sequence: CASSVGTGYGYTF. The CDR3 DNA follows: TGTGCCAGCAGTGTCGGGACAGGCTATGGCTACACCTTC.

The chain couples TRBV28 to TRBJ2-7, with TRBD2 matching 7 bases. V trimming: 3 bases; J trimming: 4 bases; junction bases outside the gene matches: 6. This CDR3 spans 14 amino acids. CDR1 is MDHEN and CDR2 is SYDVKM in the germline V gene. This CDR3 reads CASSFRGSGYEQYF. The CDR3 DNA reads TGTGCCAGCAGTTTCCGGGGTAGCGGGTACGAGCAGTACTTC.

The rearrangement joins TRBV4-2 to TRBJ2-3, with TRBD2 identical over 14 bases. There are 17 residues in the CDR3. Unmatched junction bases numbered 3, after V lost 0 bases and J lost 4 bases. Germline CDR1 and CDR2: LGHNA and YNFKEQ. CDR3 sequence reads: CASSQDGTSGSSDTQYF. The CDR3 DNA reads TGTGCCAGCAGCCAAGATGGGACTAGCGGGAGCTCAGATACGCAGTATTTT.

J is TRBJ2-7 and V is TRBV6-5, with D hard to call. CDR3 length: 14 amino acids. The germline V gene has CDR1 MNHEY and CDR2 SVGAGI. Between the trimmed V and J ends, which lost 0 bases and 11 bases, there was a span of 17 bases. DNA for the CDR3: TGTGCCAGCAGTTACTCCCATCGGCAGAGTCATGAGTACTTC. This sequence encodes CASSYSHRQSHEYF.

Only a few counts were recorded for this clone. J is TRBJ2-7 and V is TRBV6-6, with D possibly TRBD2 on 5 matching bases. CDR3 size: 16 residues. CDR1 is MNHNY, CDR2 SVGAGI, per germline (reference sequence). V lost 0 bases to trimming and J lost 2 bases, with 14 bases between them. The CDR3 is CASSYSRAISAYEQYF. The CDR3 bases are TGTGCCAGCAGTTACTCGCGGGCGATTTCAGCCTACGAGCAGTACTTC.

This clone has more than one count but fewer than ten. This sequence joins TRBV19 and TRBJ1-2, with D hard to call. The V end was cut by 1 base, the J end by 2 bases, with 8 bases between. CDR1 LNHDA and CDR2 SQIVND come from the germline V gene (reference sequence). This CDR3 has 14 residues. CDR3 nucleotide sequence: TGTGCCAGTAGTATAGTAGCGGGGAACTATGGCTACACCTTC. Translated: CASSIVAGNYGYTF.

This clone was counted between two and nine times. The chain has TRBV6-5 and TRBJ1-2; 8 nucleotides align to TRBD1. The germline gives CDR1 MNHEY, CDR2 SVGAGI. V dropped 5 bases and J dropped 7; count of bases not matched to a gene: 12. The CDR3 has 15 residues. CDR3 nucleotide sequence: TGTGCCAGCAGTACACGGACAGGGATAGTGGGTGGCTACACCTTC. Translated: CASSTRTGIVGGYTF.

J is TRBJ2-1 and V is TRBV21-1. TRBV21-1 is marked as a pseudogene. The CDR3 has 15 amino acids. The CDR3 nucleotides are TGTGCCAGCAGCAATTCAAGAAGCTCCTACAATGAGCAGTTCTTC. It codes for CASSNSRSSYNEQFF.

The chain links TRBV28 to TRBJ1-5, with unresolved D. The ends were cut back, 1 base at V and 6 bases at J, with 4 bases in the middle. CDR1 and CDR2 (germline): MDHEN, SYDVKM. The CDR3 runs to 12 residues. Written as DNA, the CDR3 is TGTGCCAGCAGTTTATCTTTTCAGCCCCAGCATTTT. This gives the protein CASSLSFQPQHF.

In its sample, this clone was seen once. The rearrangement uses TRBV5-4 and TRBJ2-1; TRBD1 aligns across 7 bases. This CDR3 contains 15 residues. Trimming removed 3 bases from V and 6 bases from J; junction bases left unmatched: 9. Germline assignment: CDR1 SGHNT and CDR2 YYREEE (reference sequence). The CDR3 loop is CASSSGQSLFNEQFF. CDR3 nucleotides: TGTGCCAGCAGCTCGGGACAGTCCTTGTTCAATGAGCAGTTCTTC. The full variable domain, completed using reference TRBV5-4 and TRBJ2-1, is ETGVTQSPTHLIKTRGQQVTLRCSSQSGHNTVSWYQQALGQGPQFIFQYYREEENGRGNFPPRFSGLQFPNYSSELNVNALELDDSALYLCASSSGQSLFNEQFFGPGTRLTVL.

This sequence joins TRBV5-4 and TRBJ2-1; 7 nucleotides match TRBD2. Losses at the gene ends were 0 bases for V and 1 base for J; bases not matched to a gene: 7. Germline V gene sequence: CDR1 SGHNT, CDR2 YYREEE (reference sequence). This CDR3 has 17 amino acids. CDR3 loop: CASSLAGIAGSYNEQFF. The CDR3 DNA reads TGTGCCAGCAGCTTGGCCGGCATAGCGGGTTCCTACAATGAGCAGTTCTTC.

This clone came up a few times. The chain couples TRBV30 to TRBJ1-6, with a possible D match to TRBD1 (5 bases). The CDR3 contains 17 residues. Trimming shortened V by 1 base and J by 0 bases, and 13 bases separated the two germline ends. Germline CDR1 reads GTSNPN; CDR2 reads SVGIG (reference sequence). The CDR3 DNA reads as TGTGCCTGGAGTGCGCCAGGGAGCTTCTCCTATAATTCACCCCTCCACTTT. This gives the protein CAWSAPGSFSYNSPLHF.

The V gene is TRBV18, the J gene TRBJ2-3; D is perhaps TRBD1 (5 bases). CDR3 length equals 14 residues. The germline CDR1 and CDR2 sequences are KGHSH and LQKENI. V was pared by 6 bases and J by 0 bases, with 10 bases between. DNA of the CDR3: TGTGCCAGCTCGCGACAGACTAGCACAGATACGCAGTATTTT. Its protein is CASSRQTSTDTQYF.

V is TRBV6-9 and J is TRBJ1-1, with no clear D. Between the trimmed V and J ends, which lost 3 bases and 6 bases, there was a span of 14 bases. CDR3 length equals 14 residues. Germline CDR1 MNHGY, CDR2 SVAAGI. The CDR3 bases are TGTGCCAGCAGTTACTCACAGCGGAGGGCTGAAGCTTTCTTT. Translation: CASSYSQRRAEAFF.

This chain uses TRBV14 with TRBJ2-1; D remains unclear. V lost 4 bases and J lost 1, with 8 bases in between. The CDR3 contains 14 residues. Looked up from germline, CDR1 is SGHDN and CDR2 is FVKESK. CDR3 loop: CASSRLVSYNEQFF. The CDR3 DNA reads TGTGCCAGCAGCCGACTCGTTTCCTACAATGAGCAGTTCTTC.

The chain combines TRBV7-9 with TRBJ1-1; D is uncertain. Germline values: CDR1 SEHNR, CDR2 FQNEAQ (reference sequence). V shed 5 bases and J shed 4 bases, with 23 bases lying between them. CDR3 length: 17 amino acids. The CDR3 DNA reads as TGTGCCAGCAGCCCAAATTTCGGGAAGGCGGGAGGCACTGAAGCTTTCTTT. This sequence encodes CASSPNFGKAGGTEAFF.

The rearrangement uses TRBV27 and TRBJ1-2; D call uncertain. The CDR3 is made up of 15 amino acids. Germline assignment: CDR1 MNHEY and CDR2 SMNVEV (reference sequence). Trimming took 7 bases from V and 4 from J, leaving 19 bases between them. CDR3 protein: CASKKAADPFYGYTF. The DNA for the CDR3 is TGTGCCAGCAAAAAGGCGGCAGACCCCTTCTATGGCTACACCTTC.

This clone rates as medium-sized. The chain is built from TRBV19 and TRBJ2-1; 7 bases line up with TRBD2. The CDR3 totals 16 residues. V lost 6 bases, J lost 3 bases, and 11 bases stayed unmatched. Per the germline V gene, CDR1 is LNHDA and CDR2 is SQIVND (reference sequence). The CDR3: CASSPLSLAVYNEQFF. CDR3 DNA sequence: TGTGCCAGTAGCCCTCTTTCGCTAGCGGTCTACAATGAGCAGTTCTTC. Full variable domain (rest looked up from reference TRBV19 and TRBJ2-1): DGGITQSPKYLFRKEGQNVTLSCEQNLNHDAMYWYRQDPGQGLRLIYYSQIVNDFQKGDIAEGYSVSREKKESFPLTVTSAQKNPTAFYLCASSPLSLAVYNEQFFGPGTRLTVL.